The 17 T cell receptor beta chains listed next were all sequenced from one sample in a study of PD-1 blockade in classical Hodgkin lymphoma. Sequencing used immunoSEQ multiplex PCR; TCRdb keeps in-frame clones, though not all of them. Counted here are tens of thousands of clones, 89% occurring once; the ten biggest clones make up roughly a tenth. All patients relapsed after autologous stem cell transplantation, and brentuximab vedotin exposure varied. The source material was peripheral blood mononuclear cells (PBMCs), sampled before the second cycle of nivolumab. These receptors all stem from a human donor with classical Hodgkin lymphoma.

This clone was detected only once. The rearrangement links TRBV5-8 to TRBJ2-3, with D tentatively TRBD2 (5 bases). The germline V gene encodes CDR1 SGHTS and CDR2 YDEGEE. The V and J ends lost 4 bases and 3 bases respectively, with 15 bases between them. The CDR3 is 15 amino acids. CDR3 protein: CASSDRGRSTDTQYF. CDR3 DNA sequence: TGTGCCAGCAGCGACCGGGGAAGGAGTACAGATACGCAGTATTTT.

This clone occurred once. The CDR3 here is CASGLGSGSTDTQYF. The DNA of the CDR3 is TGTGCTAGTGGTTTGGGGTCCGGGAGCACAGATACGCAGTATTTT. The rearrangement uses TRBV12-5 and TRBJ2-3, with D hard to call. V was clipped by 1 base and J by 0 bases, with 8 bases between them. There are 15 residues in the CDR3. Germline loops: CDR1 LGHNT, CDR2 FRNRAP. The complete variable domain, with remaining parts taken from reference TRBV12-5 and TRBJ2-3, reads DARVTQTPRHKVTEMGQEVTMRCQPILGHNTVFWYRQTMMQGLELLAYFRNRAPLDDSGMPKDRFSAEMPDATLATLKIQPSEPRDSAVYFCASGLGSGSTDTQYFGPGTRLTVL.

The chain is built from TRBV7-2 and TRBJ1-6; no firm D call. CDR3 length: 16 amino acids. Germline V CDR1 and CDR2: SGHTA, FQGNSA. Trimming stripped 5 bases from V and 6 bases from J, with 17 bases between. CDR3 DNA: TGTGCCAGCAGCCCTCGCATCCGGACTGCTAATTCACCCCTCCACTTT. Translation gives CASSPRIRTANSPLHF.

The chain employs TRBV7-8 and TRBJ1-5; no firm D call. Germline V gene data show CDR1 as SGHVS and CDR2 as FQNEAQ. The CDR3 extends over 13 amino acids. Trimming shortened V by 0 bases and J by 5 bases, and 5 bases separated the two germline ends. CDR3 sequence: CASSLAPYQPQHF. The CDR3 coding sequence is TGTGCCAGCAGCTTAGCCCCTTATCAGCCCCAGCATTTT.

This clone was picked up one time. This rearrangement joins TRBV10-3 to TRBJ2-3; a weak D match, TRBD2 (5 bases). Trimming took off 11 bases at V and 6 bases at J, with 12 bases between the two ends. The CDR3 is made up of 11 amino acids. Germline CDR1 ENHRY, CDR2 SYGVKD. CDR3 bases: TGTGCCGTCGCGGGCGGGGATACGCAGTATTTT. This sequence encodes CAVAGGDTQYF.

The rearrangement uses TRBV19 and TRBJ2-3; 10 bases align to TRBD2. This CDR3 has 19 amino acids. Trimming cost V 5 bases and J 0 bases; bases outside gene matches: 14. Germline CDR1 reads LNHDA; CDR2 reads SQIVND (reference sequence). The CDR3 DNA sequence: TGTGCCAGTAGTCGTGGACTAGCGGTCCCGGCCCCCAGCACAGATACGCAGTATTTT. It encodes CASSRGLAVPAPSTDTQYF.

The chain is built from TRBV6-1 and TRBJ2-7; D is perhaps TRBD2 (6 bases). The V end was cut by 10 bases, the J end by 4 bases, with 14 bases between. Germline-derived CDR1 and CDR2 are MNHNS and SASEGT. The CDR3 sequence is 12 residues long. For the CDR3, the DNA is TGTGCCACCCTCCACCTAGCGTACGAGCAGTACTTC. As protein: CATLHLAYEQYF.

This clone has just one count. The chain is built from TRBV2 and TRBJ1-2; D gene unclear. Trimming pared 5 bases from V and 4 bases from J, leaving 8 bases between. Germline values: CDR1 SNHLY, CDR2 FYNNEI. This CDR3 contains 12 residues. The CDR3 nucleotides are TGTGCCAGCAGTCAGCAGGCCTATGGCTACACCTTC. Amino acids: CASSQQAYGYTF.

This chain connects TRBV11-2 to TRBJ1-4; tentatively, D is TRBD1 (5 bases). CDR1 is SGHAT and CDR2 is FQNNGV in the germline V gene. The CDR3 contains 15 residues. The ends were cut back, 1 base at V and 3 bases at J, with 9 bases in the middle. CDR3 nucleotide sequence: TGTGCCAGCAGCTTAGCAGGGCCGCCTAATGAAAAACTGTTTTTT. It yields the protein CASSLAGPPNEKLFF.

This chain joins TRBV10-3 and TRBJ2-2; D ambiguous. CDR1 and CDR2 (germline): ENHRY, SYGVKD. This CDR3 has 11 amino acids. Trimming took 10 bases from V and 4 from J, leaving 7 bases between them. CDR3 in amino acids: CATTTTGELFF. CDR3 sequence (DNA): TGTGCCACTACCACCACCGGGGAGCTGTTTTTT.

The V call is TRBV7-2, the J call TRBJ2-3, with TRBD1 matching over 7 bases. This CDR3 is built from 15 residues. J was trimmed by 2 bases and V by 3 bases; bases with no gene match: 5. From germline, CDR1 is SGHTA and CDR2 FQGNSA. Here the CDR3 reads CASSFRGQTTDTQYF. The DNA for the CDR3 is TGTGCCAGCAGCTTTCGGGGACAGACCACAGATACGCAGTATTTT.

CDR3 sequence reads: CASSIIDTGANVLTF. Here the CDR3 DNA reads TGTGCCAGTAGTATAATCGACACTGGGGCCAACGTCCTGACTTTC. This chain uses TRBV19 with TRBJ2-6; D call uncertain. Germline V gives CDR1 LNHDA, CDR2 SQIVND (reference sequence). The ends were cut back, 2 bases at V and 2 bases at J, with 7 bases in the middle. CDR3 length: 15 residues.

The chain combines TRBV19 with TRBJ1-1; D ambiguous. V was cut by 4 bases and J by 10 bases, with 16 bases left in between. This CDR3 region has 13 residues. The germline V gene encodes CDR1 LNHDA and CDR2 SQIVND (reference sequence). In DNA form, the CDR3 reads TGTGCCAGTAGTAGCTCCTTCGTTAACGGAGCTTTCTTT. This encodes CASSSSFVNGAFF.

This clone was seen a handful of times. The chain is built from TRBV19 and TRBJ2-7; 11 nucleotides line up with TRBD2. The CDR3 consists of 16 residues. Germline-derived CDR1 and CDR2 are LNHDA and SQIVND (reference sequence). After removal of 1 base from V and 5 bases from J, the junction contained 7 bases not matched to a gene. The CDR3 nucleotides are TGTGCCAGTAGTATAGGCTCGACTAGCGGGATGGACGAGCAGTACTTC. Translating it yields CASSIGSTSGMDEQYF.

The CDR3 bases are TGTGCCAGCAGCTTAGAGGTCGGGGAGCTGTTTTTT. This translates into CASSLEVGELFF. J is TRBJ2-2 and V is TRBV7-8; no definite D call. V gave up 1 base and J gave up 7 bases, with 4 bases separating them. This CDR3 has 12 amino acids. Germline V gene data show CDR1 as SGHVS and CDR2 as FQNEAQ.

The CDR3 DNA reads as TGTGCCAGCACGCGCGGGGAAGGCAATCAGCCCCAGCATTTT. Protein product: CASTRGEGNQPQHF. V is TRBV2 and J is TRBJ1-5, with D uncertain. This CDR3 spans 14 amino acids. CDR1 is SNHLY and CDR2 is FYNNEI in the germline V gene. Trimming removed 7 bases at V and 2 bases at J, with 12 bases between. Filled out from reference TRBV2 and TRBJ1-5, the complete variable domain reads EPEVTQTPSHQVTQMGQEVILRCVPISNHLYFYWYRQILGQKVEFLVSFYNNEISEKSEIFDDQFSVERPDGSNFTLKIRSTKLEDSAMYFCASTRGEGNQPQHFGDGTRLSIL.

The CDR3 loop is CASSLVNTGELFF. The CDR3 DNA reads TGTGCCAGCAGCCTCGTGAACACCGGGGAGCTGTTTTTT. The chain joins TRBV4-2 to TRBJ2-2; no reliable D call. The ends were cut back, 4 bases at V and 1 base at J, with 4 bases in the middle. There are 13 residues in the CDR3. Germline lookup yields CDR1 LGHNA and CDR2 YNFKEQ.